Presented here are 27 T cell receptor beta chains from one specimen sequenced in a study of blood T cell repertoires in COVID-19 (dated by TCRdb to the early 2020s). Libraries were constructed by the immunoSEQ multiplex PCR assay. In TCRdb, the immuneACCESS table is reduced to in-frame sequences with V and J assigned. These tables do not hold every clone; where another copy was compared, an unresolved V gene accounts for under half, and the others remain unexplained. The sample table shows roughly 170,000 clones, and roughly nine tenths are seen once. The ten largest account for 20% of the sample. The specimen sequenced was peripheral blood. The receptors originated from a man aged 65-85 years with active or convalescent COVID-19.

V gene TRBV7-2 combines with J gene TRBJ1-2; TRBD1 might be the D (6 bases). Trimming removed 4 bases from V and 4 bases from J, with 19 bases in between. Germline values: CDR1 SGHTA, CDR2 FQGNSA. There are 16 residues in the CDR3. Written as DNA, the CDR3 is TGTGCCAGCAGCTCTCGGGGGGGGGCGGAGAGCTATGGCTACACCTTC. Protein: CASSSRGGAESYGYTF.

This clone showed up just a few times. The same CDR3 can be traced to other DNA sequences in this sample. The rearrangement links TRBV5-4 to TRBJ2-5; TRBD2 might be the D (5 bases). The CDR3 has 15 residues. The germline V gene has CDR1 SGHNT and CDR2 YYREEE (reference sequence). V was trimmed by 0 bases and J by 1 base, leaving 10 bases between them. The CDR3 nucleotides are TGTGCCAGCAGCTTGGTTGTGGCGGGCCAAGAGACCCAGTACTTC. As protein: CASSLVVAGQETQYF.

V is TRBV5-1 and J is TRBJ1-4; D unresolved. V lost 3 bases and J lost 6, with 15 bases in between. The CDR3 totals 15 residues. Germline V gene sequence: CDR1 SGHRS, CDR2 YFSETQ. CDR3 sequence (DNA): TGCGCCAGCAGCTCCCCAGGTCCGACCGATGAAAAACTGTTTTTT. Amino acid sequence: CASSSPGPTDEKLFF. The full variable domain, its missing parts supplied by reference TRBV5-1 and TRBJ1-4, is KAGVTQTPRYLIKTRGQQVTLSCSPISGHRSVSWYQQTPGQGLQFLFEYFSETQRNKGNFPGRFSGRQFSNSRSEMNVSTLELGDSALYLCASSSPGPTDEKLFFGSGTQLSVL.

The genes are TRBV6-5 and TRBJ1-1; 10 bases are a match to TRBD1. V shed 5 bases, J shed 6 bases, and the junction held 9 bases outside the gene matches. CDR1 is MNHEY, CDR2 SVGAGI, per germline. The CDR3 contains 15 residues. DNA for the CDR3: TGTGCCAGCAGTCGACAGACAGGGGGCCTGGCTGAAGCTTTCTTT. This codes for CASSRQTGGLAEAFF.

J is TRBJ1-1 and V is TRBV2; no reliable D call. Germline values: CDR1 SNHLY, CDR2 FYNNEI. V lost 2 bases and J 6 bases, leaving 13 bases between the germline ends. This CDR3 is built from 14 residues. CDR3 amino acids: CASSESGGWAEAFF. The CDR3 nucleotides are TGTGCCAGCAGTGAATCCGGCGGCTGGGCTGAAGCTTTCTTT.

This clone was seen only once. V is TRBV19 and J is TRBJ1-5; possibly TRBD1 for D (5 bases). CDR1 and CDR2 (germline): LNHDA, SQIVND (reference sequence). The ends were cut back, 4 bases at V and 3 bases at J, with 13 bases in the middle. The CDR3 has 15 amino acids. The CDR3 coding sequence is TGTGCCAGTAGTAGGCCCGCAGGGAACAATCAGCCCCAGCATTTT. Protein sequence: CASSRPAGNNQPQHF. The full variable domain, in which reference TRBV19 and TRBJ1-5 provide the parts outside the CDR3, is DGGITQSPKYLFRKEGQNVTLSCEQNLNHDAMYWYRQDPGQGLRLIYYSQIVNDFQKGDIAEGYSVSREKKESFPLTVTSAQKNPTAFYLCASSRPAGNNQPQHFGDGTRLSIL.

The CDR3 loop is CASSLLGTSGRADGELFF. CDR3 nucleotides: TGTGCCAGCAGCTTACTTGGGACTAGCGGGAGGGCCGACGGGGAGCTGTTTTTT. The V call is TRBV11-2, the J call TRBJ2-2; TRBD2 agrees at 16 bases. Germline V CDR1 and CDR2: SGHAT, FQNNGV. The CDR3 is 18 amino acids. V shed 2 bases, J shed 7 bases, and the junction held 7 bases outside the gene matches.

The genes are TRBV27 and TRBJ1-2, with TRBD1 identical over 8 bases. Germline CDR1 and CDR2: MNHEY and SMNVEV (reference sequence). J lost 7 bases, V lost 5 bases, and 6 bases had no gene match. The CDR3 is 13 amino acids. The CDR3 sequence is CASSPGQGSGYTF. The CDR3 DNA is TGTGCCAGCAGTCCAGGACAGGGAAGTGGCTACACCTTC.

The chain recombines TRBV3-1 (or the pseudogene TRBV3-2) with TRBJ1-2; D is undetermined. V dropped 1 base and J dropped 5 bases, with 14 bases sitting between them. Per the germline V gene, CDR1 is LGHDT and CDR2 is YNNKEL (reference sequence). This CDR3 spans 15 amino acids. The CDR3 region has the DNA TGTGCCAGCAGCCAAGGAGGGCGGCCCATTTATGGCTACACCTTC. It translates to CASSQGGRPIYGYTF.

The rearrangement joins TRBV9 to TRBJ2-2, with 10 positions matching TRBD2. The CDR3 contains 15 residues. Unmatched junction bases numbered 2, after V lost 3 bases and J lost 3 bases. Germline assignment: CDR1 SGDLS and CDR2 YYNGEE. This CDR3 reads CASSEGTSDTGELFF. CDR3 DNA sequence: TGTGCCAGCAGCGAGGGGACTAGCGACACCGGGGAGCTGTTTTTT.

The chain combines TRBV10-1 with TRBJ2-3; a weak D match, TRBD1 (5 bases). In germline, CDR1 is WNHNN, CDR2 SYGVQD (reference sequence). The V and J ends lost 0 bases and 2 bases respectively, with 12 bases between them. The CDR3 has 16 amino acids. CDR3 region: CASSESPTANTDTQYF. CDR3 nucleotides: TGCGCCAGCAGTGAGTCGCCGACAGCCAACACAGATACGCAGTATTTT.

This clone was observed once. J is TRBJ2-3 and V is TRBV24-1; 7 bases are shared with TRBD2. This CDR3 spans 15 amino acids. Germline CDR1 is KGHDR and CDR2 is SFDVKD. The V segment lost 4 bases and the J segment 2 bases; nucleotides outside the gene matches: 5. In nucleotides, the CDR3 is TGTGCCACCAGTGACTCGGGGAGGGCCACAGATACGCAGTATTTT. Translated, it gives CATSDSGRATDTQYF.

This clone was counted once. The CDR3 protein is CASSLSGQGDSEQFF. CDR3 sequence (DNA): TGCGCCAGCAGCTTGTCGGGACAGGGGGACTCGGAGCAGTTCTTC. The chain is built from TRBV5-1 and TRBJ2-1; TRBD1 aligns across 11 bases. This CDR3 comprises 15 residues. V lost 1 base, J lost 10 bases, and 7 bases stayed unmatched. Germline V gene lookup returns CDR1 SGHRS and CDR2 YFSETQ.

The chain links TRBV7-9 to TRBJ2-1; the D gene is possibly TRBD2 (5 bases). This CDR3 has 14 amino acids. V was shortened by 5 bases and J by 7 bases, with 15 bases between the two germline ends. Per germline, CDR1 SEHNR and CDR2 FQNEAQ (reference sequence). The CDR3 here is CASSAWTPGNEQFF. The CDR3 DNA follows: TGTGCCAGCAGCGCCTGGACGCCGGGGAATGAGCAGTTCTTC. The full variable domain, completed using reference TRBV7-9 and TRBJ2-1, is DTGVSQNPRHKITKRGQNVTFRCDPISEHNRLYWYRQTLGQGPEFLTYFQNEAQLEKSRLLSDRFSAERPKGSFSTLEIQRTEQGDSAMYLCASSAWTPGNEQFFGPGTRLTVL.

The V call is TRBV2, the J call TRBJ1-1; 10 bases align to TRBD1. Looked up from germline, CDR1 is SNHLY and CDR2 is FYNNEI. V lost 5 bases to trimming and J lost 4 bases; unmatched junction nucleotides: 7. CDR3 size: 15 residues. Written as DNA, the CDR3 is TGTGCCAGCAGTTTACCGGGACAGGGGAGCACTGAAGCTTTCTTT. Its protein is CASSLPGQGSTEAFF.

J is TRBJ1-6 and V is TRBV18; 7 nucleotides agree with TRBD1. The trim removed 4 bases at V and 5 bases at J, leaving 17 bases unmatched. Germline V gene lookup returns CDR1 KGHSH and CDR2 LQKENI. This CDR3 contains 19 residues. CDR3 protein: CASSLSGTVNKADNSPLHF. CDR3 bases: TGTGCCAGCTCACTTTCCGGGACAGTCAACAAAGCTGATAATTCACCCCTCCACTTT.

The genes are TRBV7-9 and TRBJ1-1; D remains unclear. Germline-derived CDR1 and CDR2 are SEHNR and FQNEAQ (reference sequence). The CDR3 covers 12 residues. V lost 6 bases, J lost 3 bases, and 8 bases lay in between. The CDR3 coding sequence is TGTGCCAGCAGGAAGATAGACACTGAAGCTTTCTTT. Translating gives CASRKIDTEAFF.

The J gene is TRBJ2-2, the V gene TRBV18, with 11 bases matching TRBD2. Per germline, CDR1 KGHSH and CDR2 LQKENI. The CDR3 runs 17 residues. V lost 3 bases to trimming and J lost 5 bases; unmatched junction nucleotides: 8. The CDR3 reads CASSPLAGGAGTGELFF. Here the CDR3 DNA reads TGTGCCAGCTCACCTCTAGCGGGAGGTGCGGGGACCGGGGAGCTGTTTTTT.

V and J are TRBV30 and TRBJ1-5, with D possibly being TRBD1 (6 bases). V was pared by 3 bases and J by 6 bases, with 9 bases between. Germline V CDR1 and CDR2: GTSNPN, SVGIG (reference sequence). This CDR3 comprises 12 residues. This CDR3 is CAWRTGSQPQHF. Written as DNA, the CDR3 is TGTGCCTGGAGAACAGGGAGTCAGCCCCAGCATTTT.

The CDR3 nucleotides read TGTGCCAGTAGTGTCCCCCGGGACACTGAAGCTTTCTTT. It codes for CASSVPRDTEAFF. V and J are TRBV19 and TRBJ1-1; D gene uncertain. The CDR3 runs to 13 residues. V lost 5 bases to trimming and J lost 3 bases, with 10 bases between them. Germline values: CDR1 LNHDA, CDR2 SQIVND (reference sequence).

This clone has a single count. The chain recombines TRBV7-9 with TRBJ2-7, with 12 bases identical to TRBD2. CDR3 length: 14 residues. Losses at the gene ends were 5 bases for V and 7 bases for J; bases not matched to a gene: 6. Looked up from germline, CDR1 is SEHNR and CDR2 is FQNEAQ (reference sequence). Written as DNA, the CDR3 is TGTGCCAGCAGCCCCGGACTAGCGGGAACAGAGCAGTACTTC. It yields the protein CASSPGLAGTEQYF.

The count of this clone is one. This CDR3 is also generated by other DNA sequences in the sample. The rearrangement uses TRBV18 and TRBJ2-6; D gene unclear. Per the germline V gene, CDR1 is KGHSH and CDR2 is LQKENI. The CDR3 length is 15 residues. With 3 bases removed from V and 2 bases from J, the gap between germline ends came to 8 bases. The CDR3 sequence is CASSPQATGANVLTF. The CDR3 bases are TGTGCCAGCTCACCCCAGGCGACTGGGGCCAACGTCCTGACTTTC.

V and J are TRBV5-1 and TRBJ1-4, with 7 bases that match TRBD1. CDR3 size: 16 residues. Germline loops: CDR1 SGHRS, CDR2 YFSETQ. V lost 4 bases, J lost 8 bases, and 14 bases stayed unmatched. CDR3 bases: TGCGCCAGCAGCCTAGGTGATAGGGGGCGCGGAGAAAAACTGTTTTTT. Translation: CASSLGDRGRGEKLFF.

This clone occurred once. The rearrangement uses TRBV28 and TRBJ2-7; 7 bases are a match to TRBD1. Germline values: CDR1 MDHEN, CDR2 SYDVKM. The CDR3 length is 15 residues. The junction had 8 bases not matched to a gene; V was cut back by 6 bases and J by 0 bases. The CDR3 DNA is TGTGCCAGCAGCCGAGGGGACAGCCTCTCCTACGAGCAGTACTTC. The encoded protein is CASSRGDSLSYEQYF.

V is TRBV29-1 and J is TRBJ2-7, with D perhaps matching TRBD1 (6 bases). Deletions cut 4 bases from V and 2 bases from J, with 12 bases between. The germline CDR1 and CDR2 sequences are SQVTM and ANQGSEA. CDR3 length: 13 residues. The CDR3 reads CSVARAGAYEQYF. The CDR3 DNA reads as TGCAGCGTTGCGCGGGCAGGGGCCTACGAGCAGTACTTC.

J is TRBJ2-3 and V is TRBV19; D might be TRBD2 (5 bases). The CDR3 loop spans 15 amino acids. Per germline, CDR1 LNHDA and CDR2 SQIVND (reference sequence). V lost 5 bases, J lost 5 bases, and 17 bases lay in between. In DNA, the CDR3 is TGTGCCAGTAGTGGGCTGGCGGGCGTTGAAGATACGCAGTATTTT. Translating it yields CASSGLAGVEDTQYF.

This rearrangement joins TRBV19 to TRBJ2-2; D possibly corresponds to TRBD1 (5 bases). Germline CDR1 reads LNHDA; CDR2 reads SQIVND (reference sequence). Trimming took 1 base from V and 4 from J, leaving 13 bases between them. The CDR3 is 16 amino acids. CDR3 loop: CASSIGGRVLTGELFF. For the CDR3, the DNA is TGTGCCAGTAGTATAGGTGGCAGGGTCCTCACCGGGGAGCTGTTTTTT. Full variable domain (rest looked up from reference TRBV19 and TRBJ2-2): DGGITQSPKYLFRKEGQNVTLSCEQNLNHDAMYWYRQDPGQGLRLIYYSQIVNDFQKGDIAEGYSVSREKKESFPLTVTSAQKNPTAFYLCASSIGGRVLTGELFFGEGSRLTVL.